Listed here is a single TCR beta chain. What it binds is not known. This sample is drawn from a study of graft-versus-host responses after intestinal transplantation. Libraries were prepared by immunoSEQ multiplex PCR; TCRdb keeps only in-frame clonotypes and omits some of them. The sample yields about 120,000 clones, 90% to 95% seen once. The CDR3 runs 15 residues. The V end was cut by 7 bases, the J end by 5 bases, with 20 bases between. CDR1 is MNHEY, CDR2 SVGAGI, per germline. The chain joins TRBV6-5 to TRBJ2-5, with D tentatively TRBD2 (7 bases). The starting material was unstimulated CD8+ T cells sorted from spleen or lymph node cells, obtained before intestinal transplant. This clonotype was sampled from a human donor who received an intestinal transplant. CDR3 in DNA: TGTGCCAGCACCTCCTGGGGGGGGGCGAGGGAGACCCAGTACTTC. It specifies CASTSWGGARETQYF.